A single sample gave rise to the 8 T cell receptor beta chains below, sequenced in a study of blood T cell repertoires in COVID-19. Sequencing was performed with immunoSEQ multiplex PCR; in TCRdb, only in-frame clones are kept and a portion is missing. The sample has nearly 30,000 clones, approximately 80% seen once. The sample taken for sequencing was peripheral blood. The receptors were gathered from a woman in her 70s with acute or convalescent COVID-19.

The table lists this clone with a count of one. The V and J genes are TRBV10-2 and TRBJ2-7; TRBD2 might be the D (6 bases). Trimming removed 3 bases from V and 5 bases from J, with 14 bases in between. The germline CDR1 and CDR2 sequences are WSHSY and SAAADI. CDR3 length: 14 residues. CDR3 loop: CASSERGGRDEQYF. For the CDR3, the DNA is TGCGCCAGCAGTGAACGTGGAGGGCGAGACGAGCAGTACTTC.

The chain combines TRBV27 with TRBJ2-1; 10 bases fit TRBD2. V shed 4 bases and J 9 bases; nucleotides not matched to a gene: 15. Germline CDR1 reads MNHEY; CDR2 reads SMNVEV (reference sequence). This CDR3 has 17 residues. This CDR3 is CASSYRGWASGRPEQFF. For the CDR3, the DNA is TGTGCCAGCAGTTATCGGGGTTGGGCTAGCGGGAGACCTGAGCAGTTCTTC.

The chain links TRBV5-3 to TRBJ1-3; no reliable D call. TRBV5-3 is reported as an ORF; its role is uncertain. Trimming pared 0 bases from V and 0 bases from J, leaving 7 bases between. The CDR3 is made up of 15 amino acids. The CDR3 DNA reads as TGTGCCAGAAGCTTGGCGAGGGCCTCTGGAAACACCATATATTTT. This translates into CARSLARASGNTIYF.

The V call is TRBV5-8, the J call TRBJ1-6; 9 nucleotides agree with TRBD1. Germline CDR1 SGHTS, CDR2 YDEGEE. This CDR3 is built from 16 residues. V dropped 0 bases and J dropped 9; count of bases not matched to a gene: 7. In nucleotides, the CDR3 is TGTGCCAGCAGCTTGGGTTCCGGGACAGGGAGTTCACCCCTCCACTTT. This codes for CASSLGSGTGSSPLHF.

J is TRBJ2-3 and V is TRBV7-3, with 9 bases matching TRBD1. Germline lookup yields CDR1 SGHTA and CDR2 FQGTGA. V lost 2 bases and J lost 5; bases outside the gene matches: 8. The CDR3 totals 16 residues. CDR3 loop: CASSLYGTGIGDTQYF. Here the CDR3 DNA reads TGTGCCAGCAGCTTATACGGGACAGGGATCGGAGATACGCAGTATTTT.

The chain links TRBV9 to TRBJ2-3; TRBD2 is a possible D gene (6 bases). Trimming cost V 2 bases and J 0 bases, with 10 bases left between them. CDR1 and CDR2 (germline): SGDLS, YYNGEE. CDR3 length: 15 amino acids. The CDR3 DNA is TGTGCCAGCAGCGTGACTAGTCTTAGCACAGATACGCAGTATTTT. Its protein is CASSVTSLSTDTQYF.

This chain connects TRBV28 to TRBJ2-1, with TRBD1 matching 12 bases. Per germline, CDR1 MDHEN and CDR2 SYDVKM. The V and J ends lost 2 bases and 8 bases, in that order; junction bases with no gene match: 4. The CDR3 has 15 amino acids. The CDR3 sequence: CASSLRGQGAYEQFF. The CDR3 DNA is TGTGCCAGCAGTTTAAGGGGACAGGGGGCGTATGAGCAGTTCTTC.

The V call is TRBV13, the J call TRBJ2-1, with D possibly TRBD1 on 6 matching bases. The CDR3 totals 16 residues. Germline values: CDR1 PRHDT, CDR2 FYEKMQ (reference sequence). Trimming removed 2 bases at V and 6 bases at J, with 17 bases between. CDR3: CASSLTGTKGSNEQFF. Written as DNA, the CDR3 is TGTGCCAGCAGCTTAACCGGGACAAAAGGGAGCAATGAGCAGTTCTTC.